The 22 T cell receptor beta chains below come from one sample, sequenced in a study of blood T cell repertoires in COVID-19 (dated by TCRdb to between 2020 and 2021). Receptor libraries were prepared by the immunoSEQ multiplex PCR assay. TCRdb retrieved this table from immuneACCESS and kept in-frame rearrangements only. Not all clones are present; in checked studies, unresolved V genes account for under half, and no reason is known for the remainder. This sample has about 400,000 clones in its table, and about 90% of those were observed once. The biggest ten clones account for almost 3% of the sample. The source material was PBMCs or T cells enriched from blood (not recorded which). The receptors shown here come from a woman aged 25 to 39 who had recovered from COVID-19.

The chain has TRBV28 and TRBJ1-2; a possible D gene is TRBD1 (6 bases). This CDR3 comprises 16 residues. CDR1 and CDR2 (germline): MDHEN, SYDVKM. V dropped 6 bases and J dropped 4 bases, with 21 bases sitting between them. The CDR3 DNA follows: TGTGCCAGCAGGCCACGGTTAGGACAGAAGCTCTATGGCTACACCTTC. The encoded protein is CASRPRLGQKLYGYTF.

The rearrangement joins TRBV6-5 to TRBJ1-2, with D maybe TRBD1 (6 bases). Germline V gene data show CDR1 as MNHEY and CDR2 as SVGAGI. Deletions cut 5 bases from V and 8 bases from J, with 21 bases between. The CDR3 is made up of 15 amino acids. CDR3 sequence reads: CASSLRTDPLGGYTF. CDR3 nucleotide sequence: TGTGCCAGCAGTCTTCGGACAGATCCCCTAGGCGGCTACACCTTC.

The V and J genes are TRBV28 and TRBJ1-2; D unresolved. This CDR3 is built from 14 residues. Germline CDR1 is MDHEN and CDR2 is SYDVKM. Trimming took off 4 bases at V and 7 bases at J, with 16 bases between the two ends. The CDR3 region is CASSSRGRDGGYTF. In DNA, the CDR3 is TGTGCCAGCAGTTCCCGGGGAAGGGATGGTGGCTACACCTTC.

The V call is TRBV7-6, the J call TRBJ1-6, with D unresolved. V lost 2 bases and J lost 0, with 8 bases in between. The CDR3 is 16 residues long. Looked up from germline, CDR1 is SGHVS and CDR2 is FNYEAQ. The CDR3 sequence: CASSLYSSSYNSPLHF. The CDR3 DNA follows: TGTGCCAGCAGCTTATACAGTAGCTCCTATAATTCACCCCTCCACTTT.

The rearrangement uses TRBV11-3 and TRBJ2-1, with 13 bases fitting TRBD2. The CDR3 has 19 amino acids. CDR1 is SGHNT, CDR2 YENEEA, per germline. The V segment lost 5 bases and the J segment 0 bases; nucleotides outside the gene matches: 10. For the CDR3, the DNA is TGTGCCAGCAGCCAAGGACTAGCGGGGGCCATGAGCTCCTACAATGAGCAGTTCTTC. This sequence encodes CASSQGLAGAMSSYNEQFF.

This chain links TRBV27 with TRBJ2-7; D possibly corresponds to TRBD1 (6 bases). The CDR3 is made up of 11 amino acids. Germline V CDR1 and CDR2: MNHEY, SMNVEV (reference sequence). V lost 5 bases and J 5 bases, leaving 7 bases between the germline ends. CDR3 in amino acids: CASSHRDEQYF. The CDR3 coding sequence is TGTGCCAGCAGTCACAGGGACGAGCAGTACTTC.

V is TRBV6-5 and J is TRBJ2-1, with a tentative D call TRBD2 (5 bases). This CDR3 has 15 residues. Germline CDR1 is MNHEY and CDR2 is SVGAGI. V was clipped by 0 bases and J by 0 bases, with 6 bases between them. The CDR3 loop is CASSYSGSSYNEQFF. As DNA, the CDR3 is TGTGCCAGCAGTTACTCGGGGAGCTCCTACAATGAGCAGTTCTTC.

V and J are TRBV4-1 and TRBJ2-5, with a weak D call TRBD1 (6 bases). The CDR3 loop spans 15 amino acids. Germline V CDR1 and CDR2: MGHRA, YSYEKL. V was cut by 4 bases and J by 1 base, with 13 bases left in between. The CDR3 DNA follows: TGCGCCAGCAGCCGTATCGACAGGAGCCAAGAGACCCAGTACTTC. This encodes CASSRIDRSQETQYF.

The rearrangement uses TRBV3-1 (or the pseudogene TRBV3-2) and TRBJ1-4; tentative D call: TRBD1 (6 bases). V lost 3 bases and J lost 9, with 17 bases in between. Germline V gene lookup returns CDR1 LGHDT and CDR2 YNNKEL (reference sequence). The length of the CDR3 is 15 residues. The CDR3 coding sequence is TGTGCCAGCAGCCATGGGGCCAGGGGAACCCAAAAACTGTTTTTT. Protein sequence: CASSHGARGTQKLFF.

J is TRBJ2-1 and V is TRBV11-2, with 10 bases that match TRBD2. This CDR3 spans 15 amino acids. The V gene end was trimmed by 5 bases and the J gene end by 2 bases; junction bases not matched to a gene: 3. CDR1 SGHAT and CDR2 FQNNGV come from the germline V gene. Written as DNA, the CDR3 is TGTGCCAGCAGCGCGACTAGCGGGCCCTACAATGAGCAGTTCTTC. It specifies CASSATSGPYNEQFF.

This clone showed up just a few times. The V call is TRBV2, the J call TRBJ1-5; weak D call: TRBD1 (6 bases). The V gene lost 2 bases and the J gene lost 2 bases, with 10 bases spanning the gap. This CDR3 spans 15 amino acids. Germline CDR1 and CDR2: SNHLY and FYNNEI. This CDR3 is CASSERTVGNQPQHF. The CDR3 DNA is TGTGCCAGCAGTGAAAGGACAGTGGGCAATCAGCCCCAGCATTTT.

The rearrangement uses TRBV5-1 and TRBJ1-2, with D uncertain. This CDR3 spans 15 amino acids. Germline V lookup: CDR1 SGHRS, CDR2 YFSETQ. V was cut by 0 bases and J by 0 bases, with 9 bases left in between. The CDR3: CASSLAPGANYGYTF. DNA for the CDR3: TGCGCCAGCAGCTTGGCGCCGGGTGCTAACTATGGCTACACCTTC.

The gene calls are TRBV5-1 and TRBJ1-5; D is ambiguous. The CDR3 length is 16 residues. Germline V gene sequence: CDR1 SGHRS, CDR2 YFSETQ. Trimming stripped 4 bases from V and 3 bases from J, with 17 bases between. The chain's CDR3 is CASSAEPSGFNQPQHF. CDR3 in DNA: TGCGCCAGCAGCGCCGAACCTTCGGGATTCAATCAGCCCCAGCATTTT.

The gene calls are TRBV11-2 and TRBJ1-1, with a tentative D call TRBD1 (6 bases). CDR3 length equals 14 residues. V was clipped by 5 bases and J by 4 bases, with 14 bases between them. Germline V gene sequence: CDR1 SGHAT, CDR2 FQNNGV. CDR3 sequence reads: CASSEQGGSTEAFF. In DNA form, the CDR3 reads TGTGCCAGCAGCGAACAGGGTGGGAGCACTGAAGCTTTCTTT.

The rearrangement joins TRBV18 to TRBJ2-1, with TRBD2 matching 7 bases. Germline CDR1 is KGHSH and CDR2 is LQKENI. V trimming: 2 bases; J trimming: 2 bases; junction bases outside the gene matches: 6. This CDR3 has 16 amino acids. DNA for the CDR3: TGTGCCAGCTCACCAGTTCCTAGCGGAACCTACAATGAGCAGTTCTTC. This encodes CASSPVPSGTYNEQFF.

The CDR3 region is CASSPRLAGGKNEQFF. CDR3 sequence (DNA): TGTGCCAGCTCACCGAGGCTAGCGGGGGGAAAAAATGAGCAGTTCTTC. The chain employs TRBV18 and TRBJ2-1; TRBD2 aligns across 11 bases. In germline, CDR1 is KGHSH, CDR2 LQKENI. The CDR3 has 16 amino acids. The ends lost 3 bases at V and 7 bases at J; junction bases unmatched: 8.

The chain carries TRBV27 and TRBJ2-7, with 10 bases lining up with TRBD2. Germline values: CDR1 MNHEY, CDR2 SMNVEV (reference sequence). J lost 6 bases, V lost 6 bases, and 5 bases had no gene match. The CDR3 is 13 residues long. This CDR3 reads CASRAAGGAEQYF. The CDR3 coding sequence is TGTGCCAGCAGGGCAGCGGGAGGGGCCGAGCAGTACTTC.

The V call is TRBV6-5, the J call TRBJ1-6; D possibly corresponds to TRBD1 (6 bases). The CDR3 is 13 amino acids. The germline V gene encodes CDR1 MNHEY and CDR2 SVGAGI. V shed 7 bases and J shed 4 bases, with 8 bases lying between them. CDR3 region: CASKDSYNSPLHF. The CDR3 DNA is TGTGCCAGCAAGGACAGTTATAATTCACCCCTCCACTTT.

The CDR3 sequence: CASSLGGGLRAFF. CDR3 sequence (DNA): TGTGCCAGCAGCTTGGGTGGAGGTTTGAGAGCTTTCTTT. This rearrangement joins TRBV5-5 to TRBJ1-1; D remains ambiguous. The CDR3 has 13 amino acids. V was trimmed by 0 bases and J by 10 bases, leaving 13 bases between them. CDR1 and CDR2 from the germline V gene are SGHKS and YYEKEE (reference sequence). The full variable domain, with the rest looked up from reference TRBV5-5 and TRBJ1-1, is DAGVTQSPTHLIKTRGQQVTLRCSPISGHKSVSWYQQVLGQGPQFIFQYYEKEERGRGNFPDRFSARQFPNYSSELNVNALLLGDSALYLCASSLGGGLRAFFGQGTRLTVV.

V is TRBV7-9 and J is TRBJ2-5, with 7 bases identical to TRBD2. Germline V CDR1 and CDR2: SEHNR, FQNEAQ (reference sequence). The CDR3 covers 17 residues. Trimming cost V 0 bases and J 1 base; bases outside gene matches: 8. DNA for the CDR3: TGTGCCAGCAGCTTAGCGTTCGCTGGCGGGAGCCAAGAGACCCAGTACTTC. Its translation: CASSLAFAGGSQETQYF.

The V and J genes are TRBV4-2 and TRBJ1-3; perhaps TRBD1 as D (5 bases). The germline V gene encodes CDR1 LGHNA and CDR2 YNFKEQ. The V gene lost 2 bases and the J gene lost 5 bases, with 13 bases spanning the gap. The length of the CDR3 is 15 residues. In DNA form, the CDR3 reads TGTGCCAGCAGCCAAATCCTTGACAGCAGAAACACCATATATTTT. Translating it yields CASSQILDSRNTIYF.

The V gene is TRBV7-9, the J gene TRBJ2-7; no definite D call. The germline gives CDR1 SEHNR, CDR2 FQNEAQ (reference sequence). This CDR3 region has 15 residues. V was clipped by 5 bases and J by 0 bases, with 14 bases between them. The CDR3 region is CASSAGWADSYEQYF. The DNA of the CDR3 is TGTGCCAGCAGCGCAGGTTGGGCAGACTCCTACGAGCAGTACTTC.